Below are 14 T cell receptor beta chains sequenced from a single sample in a study of T cells in Graves' hyperthyroidism and ophthalmopathy. Authors of the study amplified TCR beta CDR3 regions from RNA transcripts. First-round RT-PCR with HTBI primers amplified the TCR CDR3 region. TCRdb re-analysed the multiplex PCR reads in MiXCR, keeping a single row per CDR3 protein. The sample lists roughly 500,000 distinct CDR3 sequences; 40% to 50% were seen once. The material sequenced was peripheral blood or thyroid tissue (not recorded which). All receptors come from an adult woman with Graves' disease, either hyperthyroidism or ophthalmopathy (not recorded which).

The sample holds one count of this clonotype. The chain joins TRBV20-1 to TRBJ1-4; TRBD1 is a possible D gene (5 bases). Germline assignment: CDR1 DFQATT and CDR2 SNEGSKA (reference sequence). The CDR3 totals 13 residues. In DNA form, the CDR3 reads TGCACCGCGACAGCTCCAACTAATGAAAAACTGTTTTTT. Protein sequence: CTATAPTNEKLFF.

The chain carries TRBV12-3 or TRBV12-4 and TRBJ1-5; TRBD1 matches 10 bases. CDR3 length: 15 residues. With 5 bases clipped from V and 11 bases from J, the junction kept 12 bases outside the gene matches. The CDR3: CASSTSGTGASAQHF. The CDR3 coding sequence is TGTGCCAGCAGTACTAGCGGGACAGGGGCCAGTGCCCAGCATTTT.

This clonotype was detected ten times or more. The genes are TRBV6-5 and TRBJ2-5; 8 bases map to TRBD1. Per germline, CDR1 MNHEY and CDR2 SVGAGI. This CDR3 spans 14 amino acids. V gave up 6 bases and J gave up 5 bases; unmatched junction bases: 8. The CDR3: CASSNFGQGETQYF. The CDR3, as DNA: TGTGCCAGCAGCAATTTTGGACAGGGTGAGACCCAGTACTTC.

This clonotype was counted at least ten times. This chain joins TRBV7-3 and TRBJ2-5, with no clear D. Trimming shortened V by 5 bases and J by 7 bases, and 14 bases separated the two germline ends. This CDR3 is built from 13 residues. Germline V CDR1 and CDR2: SGHTA, FQGTGA. The DNA for the CDR3 is TGTGCCAGCAGCCTCGGGCCTATCGGGACCCAGTACTTC. Translated: CASSLGPIGTQYF.

As DNA, the CDR3 is TGTGCCAGCAGTGCCCCCCGGCGGAGCGAGCAGTACTTC. Encoded protein: CASSAPRRSEQYF. This chain uses TRBV2 with TRBJ2-7, with no clear D. V gave up 4 bases and J gave up 6 bases, with 13 bases separating them. From germline, CDR1 is SNHLY and CDR2 FYNNEI. This CDR3 is 13 amino acids long.

The rearrangement joins TRBV2 to TRBJ2-7; D unresolved. The V and J ends lost 4 bases and 4 bases respectively, with 17 bases between them. The CDR3 consists of 15 residues. The germline CDR1 and CDR2 sequences are SNHLY and FYNNEI. The CDR3 sequence is CASSGSYSAKYEQYF. The CDR3 coding sequence is TGTGCCAGCAGTGGCTCGTACAGCGCGAAATACGAGCAGTACTTC. The variable domain in full, with the rest retrieved from reference TRBV2 and TRBJ2-7, is EPEVTQTPSHQVTQMGQEVILRCVPISNHLYFYWYRQILGQKVEFLVSFYNNEISEKSEIFDDQFSVERPDGSNFTLKIRSTKLEDSAMYFCASSGSYSAKYEQYFGPGTRLTVT.

The rearrangement uses TRBV9 and TRBJ1-2; no clear D gene. The CDR3 runs to 14 residues. Germline V CDR1 and CDR2: SGDLS, YYNGEE. Trimming cost V 4 bases and J 2 bases, with 12 bases left between them. Written as DNA, the CDR3 is TGTGCCAGCAGCAAACAACAGACCAACTATGGCTACACCTTC. Protein: CASSKQQTNYGYTF.

The chain links TRBV4-3 to TRBJ2-5; D may be TRBD1 (6 bases). Trimming pared 4 bases from V and 5 bases from J, leaving 14 bases between. The germline V gene has CDR1 LGHNA and CDR2 YSLEER. This CDR3 comprises 14 residues. The CDR3 loop is CASSREGVGETQYF. In nucleotides, the CDR3 is TGCGCCAGCAGCCGAGAGGGGGTGGGCGAGACCCAGTACTTC.

The J gene is TRBJ1-2, the V gene TRBV20-1; D may be TRBD1 (5 bases). Germline lookup yields CDR1 DFQATT and CDR2 SNEGSKA (reference sequence). The CDR3 is 13 residues long. V was clipped by 4 bases and J by 2 bases, with 11 bases between them. The CDR3 region is CSANEGANYGYTF. Here the CDR3 DNA reads TGCAGTGCTAACGAAGGGGCGAACTATGGCTACACCTTC.

This chain connects TRBV20-1 to TRBJ2-5; the match to TRBD1 covers 8 bases. The CDR3 runs 14 residues. The V gene end was trimmed by 1 base and the J gene end by 2 bases; junction bases not matched to a gene: 3. Germline V gene data show CDR1 as DFQATT and CDR2 as SNEGSKA (reference sequence). CDR3 sequence reads: CSARGQGTQETQYF. CDR3 sequence (DNA): TGCAGTGCTAGAGGACAGGGGACTCAAGAGACCCAGTACTTC.

This clonotype was seen once. At one of its ends the junction is not consistent with the germline gene, which may arise from a read error. This chain's CDR3 is CASSVSGSGTDTQYF. CDR3 sequence (DNA): TGCGCCAGCAGCGTTAGCGGGAGCGGGACAGATACGCAGTATTTT. The rearrangement joins TRBV7-2 to TRBJ2-3; 9 positions match TRBD2. Looked up from germline, CDR1 is SGHTA and CDR2 is FQGNSA. The CDR3 runs to 15 residues.

This sequence joins TRBV2 and TRBJ2-5; D is perhaps TRBD2 (7 bases). The CDR3 length is 16 residues. CDR1 and CDR2 from the germline V gene are SNHLY and FYNNEI. V was clipped by 2 bases and J by 3 bases, with 16 bases between them. The CDR3 here is CASSEPTRGAEETQYF. CDR3 nucleotide sequence: TGTGCCAGCAGTGAACCGACCCGGGGGGCGGAAGAGACCCAGTACTTC.

This chain joins TRBV10-3 and TRBJ1-1, with 9 bases lining up with TRBD1. The CDR3 is made up of 14 amino acids. V dropped 7 bases and J dropped 4; count of bases not matched to a gene: 7. Germline V lookup: CDR1 ENHRY, CDR2 SYGVKD. The CDR3 sequence: CAITGTGRSTEAFF. CDR3 nucleotides: TGTGCCATCACCGGGACAGGGCGAAGCACTGAAGCTTTCTTT.

V is TRBV10-3 and J is TRBJ2-2, with no clear D. The V end was cut by 1 base, the J end by 3 bases, with 3 bases between. The CDR3 is 13 residues long. Per germline, CDR1 ENHRY and CDR2 SYGVKD. The CDR3: CAISEWDTGELFF. The CDR3 coding sequence is TGTGCCATCAGTGAGTGGGACACCGGGGAGCTGTTTTTT.